This T cell receptor (beta chain) was observed in a study of cytomegalovirus exposure and HLA in healthy donors. This CDR3 is built from 15 residues. The germline V gene encodes CDR1 MDHEN and CDR2 SYDVKM. V lost 8 bases and J lost 2; bases outside the gene matches: 10. Researchers ran the PCR with 60 Vbeta and 13 Jbeta primers. Data came from immunoSEQ multiplex PCR; TCRdb stores just in-frame clones and leaves some out. The sample shows roughly 150,000 clones, about four fifths of them seen only once. This clonotype was sampled from a man aged 25 to 45 in good health. The sequenced sample consisted of PBMCs. The rearrangement links TRBV28 to TRBJ2-7; 9 nucleotides line up with TRBD2. CDR3 sequence: CASAPGVAGAYEQYF. The CDR3 DNA reads TGTGCCAGCGCACCCGGGGTAGCGGGAGCCTACGAGCAGTACTTC. Full variable domain (rest looked up from reference TRBV28 and TRBJ2-7): DVKVTQSSRYLVKRTGEKVFLECVQDMDHENMFWYRQDPGLGLRLIYFSYDVKMKEKGDIPEGYSVSREKKERFSLILESASTNQTSMYLCASAPGVAGAYEQYFGPGTRLTVT.